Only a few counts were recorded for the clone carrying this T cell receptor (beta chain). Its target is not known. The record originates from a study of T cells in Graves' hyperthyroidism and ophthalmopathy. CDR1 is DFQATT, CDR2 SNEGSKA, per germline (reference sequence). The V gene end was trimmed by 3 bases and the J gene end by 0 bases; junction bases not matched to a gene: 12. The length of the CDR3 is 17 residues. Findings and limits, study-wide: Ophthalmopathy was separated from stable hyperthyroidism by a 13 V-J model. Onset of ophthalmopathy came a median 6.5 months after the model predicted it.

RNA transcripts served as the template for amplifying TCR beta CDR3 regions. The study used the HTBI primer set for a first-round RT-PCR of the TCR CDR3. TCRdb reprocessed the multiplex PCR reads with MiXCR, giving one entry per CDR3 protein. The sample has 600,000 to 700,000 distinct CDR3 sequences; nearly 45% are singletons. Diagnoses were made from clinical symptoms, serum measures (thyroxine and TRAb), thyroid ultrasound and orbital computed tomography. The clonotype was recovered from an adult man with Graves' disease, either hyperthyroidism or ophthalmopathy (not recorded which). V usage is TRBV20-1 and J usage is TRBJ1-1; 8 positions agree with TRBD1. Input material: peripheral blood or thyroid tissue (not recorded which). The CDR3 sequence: CSARQTGARGMNTEAFF. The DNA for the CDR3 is TGCAGTGCTAGGCAGACAGGGGCGCGGGGCATGAACACTGAAGCTTTCTTT.